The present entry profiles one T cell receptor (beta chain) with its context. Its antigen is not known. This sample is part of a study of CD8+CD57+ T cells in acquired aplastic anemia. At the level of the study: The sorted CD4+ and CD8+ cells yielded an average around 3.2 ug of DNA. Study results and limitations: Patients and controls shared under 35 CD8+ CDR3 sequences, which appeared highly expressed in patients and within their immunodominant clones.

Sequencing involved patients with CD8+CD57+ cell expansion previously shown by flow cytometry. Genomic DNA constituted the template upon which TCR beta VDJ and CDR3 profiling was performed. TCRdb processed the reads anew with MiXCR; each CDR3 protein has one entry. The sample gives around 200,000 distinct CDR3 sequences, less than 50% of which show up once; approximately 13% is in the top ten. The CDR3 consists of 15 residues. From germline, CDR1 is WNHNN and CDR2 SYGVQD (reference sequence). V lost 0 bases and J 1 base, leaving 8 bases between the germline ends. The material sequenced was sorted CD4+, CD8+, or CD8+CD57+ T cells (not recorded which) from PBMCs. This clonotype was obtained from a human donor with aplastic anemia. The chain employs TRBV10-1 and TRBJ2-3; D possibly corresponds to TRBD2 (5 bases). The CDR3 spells CASSESRAGTDTQYF. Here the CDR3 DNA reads TGCGCCAGCAGTGAGTCTAGAGCGGGCACAGATACGCAGTATTTT.